This T cell receptor (beta chain) was found in a study of blood T cell repertoires in COVID-19. Study information: Nucleic acid was either cDNA or gDNA, and it came from T cells, B-cell-depleted T cells, or PBMCs.

Profiled with immunoSEQ multiplex PCR; TCRdb holds only in-frame clones, not every one. The sample has over 200,000 clones, nearly 85% seen once. This clone was detected only once. Seattle patients were enrolled during active infection and followed longitudinally. The TCR comes from a woman aged 30 to 39 with COVID-19, enrolled during active disease. The sample was peripheral blood.

CDR3 loop: CAISESGEDTQYF. CDR3 sequence (DNA): TGTGCCATCAGTGAGTCCGGGGAAGATACGCAGTATTTT. The chain is built from TRBV10-3 and TRBJ2-3; maybe TRBD2 (5 bases). With 0 bases removed from V and 5 bases from J, the gap between germline ends came to 6 bases. In germline, CDR1 is ENHRY, CDR2 SYGVKD. The CDR3 spans 13 residues.